This TCR beta chain was sequenced for a study of T cell repertoires in cytomegalovirus infection. About the study: CMV epitopes used comprised recently identified HLA-C-restricted ones and well-studied HLA-B-restricted ones. It can be stated that public TCR beta signatures indicated CMV infection as well as a matching HLA type.

A note on this clonotype: Its specificity is unknown. With a much larger clone just one base away, this may be a read error.

TCRdb re-derived calls from the reads in MiXCR, one entry per CDR3 protein. The table shows 100,000 to 120,000 distinct CDR3 sequences, with under 35% occurring only once. This CDR3 comprises 13 residues. Germline V gene lookup returns CDR1 MNHNS and CDR2 SASEGT. Trimming removed 4 bases from V and 10 bases from J; junction bases left unmatched: 6. This clonotype was sampled from a human donor in good health (CMV status not recorded). Some clones in this sample may be carry-over from other donors' samples. The chain joins TRBV6-1 to TRBJ2-1; 8 bases fit TRBD1. Sequencing was performed on CD8+ T cells from cultured PBMCs, taken from culture after CMV antigen stimulation. CDR3 nucleotide sequence: TGTGCCAGCAGTGCGGGACAGGCTTACGAGCAGTTCTTC. Amino acids: CASSAGQAYEQFF.